This T cell receptor (beta chain) appears in the sequencing data of a study of T cells in Graves' hyperthyroidism and ophthalmopathy. For the study at large: Before any treatment, at initial diagnosis, peripheral blood was collected.

Researchers took RNA transcripts and amplified the TCR beta CDR3 regions from them. The HTBI set primed first-round TCR CDR3 RT-PCR. TCRdb re-called the multiplex PCR reads through MiXCR, storing one row per CDR3 protein. The repertoire has over 700,000 distinct CDR3 sequences, roughly a third of them found once; the top ten carry roughly 31%. Study-level results: Most clonotypes that expanded in the thyroid above 0.001 also showed up in blood.

J lost 7 bases, V lost 11 bases, and 8 bases had no gene match. The CDR3 has 13 amino acids. CDR1 LNHDA and CDR2 SQIVND come from the germline V gene (reference sequence). On this clonotype: Its antigen is undetermined.

PBMCs stemmed from approximately 9.1 ml fresh peripheral blood. The rearrangement uses TRBV19 and TRBJ1-6; 7 nucleotides line up with TRBD1. The sequenced material came from blood. This clonotype was obtained from a woman between 40 and 50 years old with Graves' hyperthyroidism. The chain's CDR3 is CAVRGLANSPLHF. As DNA, the CDR3 is TGTGCCGTGAGGGGGCTTGCGAATTCACCCCTCCACTTT.